The next 19 T cell receptor beta chains were all read from a single sample in a study of tumor and adjacent non-tumor tissue in lung cancer. TCRbeta libraries were built with three rounds of nested PCR, modified from ARM-PCR. TCRdb redid the calling of the multiplex PCR reads with MiXCR, one entry per CDR3 protein. The table includes roughly 75,000 distinct CDR3 sequences, about two thirds detected once. No cell sorting was done before RNA was extracted from the tissue. More than 3 cm separated this lung sample from the edge of the tumor. Sequencing input: distant non-tumor lung tissue. These receptors all stem from a woman between 50 and 59 years old with non-small cell lung cancer.

Points on this clonotype: A much larger clone sits a single nucleotide away, making a read error possible. The chain combines TRBV6-1 with TRBJ1-5; TRBD1 matches at 8 bases. TRBJ2-3 explains the end of the DNA better; the J call may be wrong. The CDR3 runs to 14 residues. Germline CDR1 MNHNS, CDR2 SASEGT. CDR3: CASGRTGGISAQYF. The CDR3 nucleotides are TGTGCCAGCGGTCGTACAGGGGGTATCTCGGCCCAGTATTTT.

Concerning this clonotype: A much larger clone sits a single nucleotide away, making a read error possible. This rearrangement joins TRBV11-1 to TRBJ1-1; D gene unclear. Germline CDR1 and CDR2: SGHAT and FQDESV (reference sequence). This CDR3 is 13 amino acids long. The CDR3 coding sequence is TGTTCCAGCAGCTTAGAACAAGACACTGAAGCTTCCTTT. Its translation is CSSSLEQDTEASF.

About this clonotype itself: A much larger clone differs by one base, so this may be a read error. The chain uses TRBV28 and TRBJ1-2; 9 bases map to TRBD1. CDR1 is MDHEN, CDR2 SYDVKM, per germline. The CDR3 runs to 13 residues. CDR3 protein: CTSRPTGGSGYTF. The DNA of the CDR3 is TGTACCAGCAGACCGACAGGGGGTTCAGGCTACACCTTC.

The table lists this clonotype with a count of one. The chain's CDR3 is CSADTRTSGKYEQYF. The CDR3 coding sequence is TGCAGTGCCGATACTCGGACAAGCGGGAAGTACGAGCAGTACTTC. This chain uses TRBV20-1 with TRBJ2-7; 7 bases align to TRBD2. The CDR3 has 15 amino acids. In germline, CDR1 is DFQATT, CDR2 SNEGSKA (reference sequence). J gave up 4 bases and V 6 bases, and 15 bases lay outside the gene matches.

Of note for this clonotype: One end of the junction does not line up with germline, which may come from a read error. The chain carries TRBV6-2 or TRBV6-3 and TRBJ2-1; D is possibly TRBD1 or TRBD2 (7 bases each). The CDR3 sequence is 15 residues long. Germline V CDR1 and CDR2: MNHEY, SVGEGT. The CDR3 region has the DNA TGTGCCAGCAGTAACGGGGGAGGGGGCATCAATGTGCAGTTCTTC. This gives the protein CASSNGGGGINVQFF.

As to this clonotype: A read error is possible here, since a much larger clone lies one base away. The chain couples TRBV6-6 to TRBJ1-2, with 7 bases that match TRBD1. Germline V gene data show CDR1 as MNHNY and CDR2 as SVGAGI (reference sequence). This CDR3 is 13 amino acids long. CDR3 bases: TGTTCCAGCAGGCAGGCGACAGGGAGCGGCTACACCTTC. Its protein product is CSSRQATGSGYTF.

The chain is built from TRBV6-2 or TRBV6-3 and TRBJ1-1; a weak D match, TRBD1 (6 bases). The CDR3 is 16 residues long. Germline V CDR1 and CDR2: MNHEY, SVGEGT. CDR3 sequence reads: CVNSYSRGGGNTEAFF. Written as DNA, the CDR3 is TGTGTCAACAGTTACTCGAGGGGGGGCGGAAACACTGAAGCTTTCTTT.

The genes are TRBV4-2 and TRBJ2-1, with 13 bases that match TRBD2. The CDR3 contains 15 residues. Trimming at V came to 6 bases and at J to 6 bases, leaving 5 bases not matched to a gene. Germline CDR1 reads LGHNA; CDR2 reads YNFKEQ. CDR3: CASSQTSGRANEQFF. The CDR3 DNA reads as TGTGCCAGCAGTCAAACTAGCGGGAGGGCCAATGAGCAGTTCTTC.

For this clonotype: An end of the junction differs from the germline gene, which may be a read error. The gene calls are TRBV11-1 and TRBJ2-3; TRBD1 aligns across 7 bases. The CDR3 covers 14 residues. The germline gives CDR1 SGHAT, CDR2 FQDESV (reference sequence). The CDR3: CASTLATGTDTQYF. In nucleotides, the CDR3 is TGTGCTAGCACCTTAGCGACCGGGACAGATACACAGTATTTT.

This clonotype was picked up a small number of times. The junction shows a germline mismatch at one end, possibly a read error. This chain links TRBV7-8 with TRBJ2-2; TRBD2 might be the D (6 bases). This CDR3 is 15 amino acids long. Per germline, CDR1 SGHVS and CDR2 FQNEAQ. CDR3 in DNA: TGTGCCAGCGGCTTGGAGGGGTCGAACACCGGGGAGCCGTTTTTT. It is translated as CASGLEGSNTGEPFF.

Only a few counts were recorded for this clonotype. It may be a read error: a sequence one base away is much more abundant. The chain links TRBV20-1 to TRBJ1-5; TRBD1 aligns across 7 bases. This CDR3 has 14 amino acids. Per germline, CDR1 DFQATT and CDR2 SNEGSKA (reference sequence). CDR3 nucleotide sequence: TGCAATGTTACGACAGGGTCGGGGGATCAGCCCCAGCATTTT. It is translated as CNVTTGSGDQPQHF.

Regarding this clonotype: This may be a read error: a much more frequent sequence differs by one nucleotide. The chain recombines TRBV20-1 with TRBJ2-1; the D call may be TRBD1 or TRBD2 (5 bases each). CDR1 is DFQATT and CDR2 is SNEGSKA in the germline V gene (reference sequence). V was shortened by 2 bases and J by 7 bases, with 15 bases between the two germline ends. The CDR3 runs 14 residues. The chain's CDR3 is CSARYGTDVNEQFF. CDR3 nucleotides: TGCAGTGCTAGATATGGGACGGATGTGAATGAGCAGTTCTTC.

This clonotype was detected ten times or more. The gene calls are TRBV7-8 and TRBJ2-1, with TRBD2 identical over 8 bases. J lost 1 base, V lost 3 bases, and 8 bases had no gene match. This CDR3 spans 17 amino acids. Germline V lookup: CDR1 SGHVS, CDR2 FQNEAQ. The CDR3 coding sequence is TGTGCCAGCAGCTTGGTTGGTAGCGGGATTTCCTACAATGAGCAGTTCTTC. Translated, it gives CASSLVGSGISYNEQFF.

At least ten counts were recorded for this clonotype. A junction end diverges from the germline sequence, so it may reflect a read error. This chain connects TRBV20-1 to TRBJ2-3, with TRBD2 matching over 8 bases. There are 12 residues in the CDR3. The germline V gene has CDR1 DFQATT and CDR2 SNEGSKA (reference sequence). The DNA for the CDR3 is TGCAGTGCTAGAGATTCCCGGGAGGGCCGCAATTTT. It specifies CSARDSREGRNF.

As regards this clonotype: A read error may explain this, as a much larger clone is one base away. V is TRBV29-1 and J is TRBJ2-2; 9 bases are a match to TRBD2. The CDR3 covers 15 residues. CDR1 SQVTM and CDR2 ANQGSEA come from the germline V gene. CDR3 sequence (DNA): TGCGGCGTTCTTAGCGGGAGTGGGAACACCGGGGAGCTGTTTTTT. Translation gives CGVLSGSGNTGELFF.

The chain has TRBV11-2 and TRBJ2-7; D remains unclear. CDR1 SGHAT and CDR2 FQNNGV come from the germline V gene. CDR3 length: 15 residues. V lost 5 bases to trimming and J lost 0 bases, with 14 bases between them. The DNA for the CDR3 is TGTGCCAGCAGCCCTTGGGCTAACAGCTCCTACGAGCAGTACTTC. Amino acid sequence: CASSPWANSSYEQYF.

Comment on this clonotype: A much larger clonotype is one base distant, so this may be a read error. The genes are TRBV4-3 and TRBJ1-6; TRBD1 agrees at 11 bases. The CDR3 spans 16 residues. The germline gives CDR1 LGHNA, CDR2 YSLEER. CDR3 protein: CVSSQDSGTGGSPLHF. In nucleotides, the CDR3 is TGCGTCAGCAGCCAAGACTCCGGGACAGGGGGTTCACCCCTCCACTTT.

This clonotype was seen repeatedly, ten times or more. The chain uses TRBV20-1 and TRBJ1-2; D unresolved. CDR1 and CDR2 from the germline V gene are DFQATT and SNEGSKA (reference sequence). CDR3 length: 15 residues. V lost 6 bases, J lost 2 bases, and 19 bases lay in between. The CDR3 region is CSALMEQTLNYGYTF. Written as DNA, the CDR3 is TGCAGTGCCCTCATGGAACAGACCCTAAACTATGGCTACACCTTC.

Regarding this clonotype: An end of the junction differs from the germline gene, which may be a read error. The CDR3 nucleotides are TGTGCCAGCATCCGAGATTCTTCCTATAGCTACACCTTC. It translates to CASIRDSSYSYTF. This rearrangement joins TRBV6-2 or TRBV6-3 to TRBJ1-2, with D unclear. Germline CDR1 and CDR2: MNHEY and SVGEGT. The CDR3 is 13 residues long.